This record concerns one T cell receptor beta chain sequence. TCRdb's table, derived via immunoSEQ multiplex PCR, lists solely in-frame clones and lacks some. The sample lists more than 200,000 clones, 87% occurring once. Participants' own reports of clinical history determined their cohort assignment. Before being deemed recovered, Cohort 3 donors had two negative PCRs, clearance, or symptom resolution. The data stem from a study of blood T cell repertoires in COVID-19. The CDR3 runs 14 residues. Deletions cut 5 bases from V and 6 bases from J, with 14 bases between. Germline CDR1 and CDR2: SGHVS and FQNEAQ.

The V gene is TRBV7-8, the J gene TRBJ2-1, with D uncertain. The sequencing sample was made of PBMCs or T cells enriched from blood (not recorded which). The TCR comes from a man aged 25 to 40 who had recovered from COVID-19. CDR3 sequence: CASSTLISSNEQFF. The CDR3, as DNA: TGTGCCAGCAGCACCCTTATTAGCAGCAATGAGCAGTTCTTC.